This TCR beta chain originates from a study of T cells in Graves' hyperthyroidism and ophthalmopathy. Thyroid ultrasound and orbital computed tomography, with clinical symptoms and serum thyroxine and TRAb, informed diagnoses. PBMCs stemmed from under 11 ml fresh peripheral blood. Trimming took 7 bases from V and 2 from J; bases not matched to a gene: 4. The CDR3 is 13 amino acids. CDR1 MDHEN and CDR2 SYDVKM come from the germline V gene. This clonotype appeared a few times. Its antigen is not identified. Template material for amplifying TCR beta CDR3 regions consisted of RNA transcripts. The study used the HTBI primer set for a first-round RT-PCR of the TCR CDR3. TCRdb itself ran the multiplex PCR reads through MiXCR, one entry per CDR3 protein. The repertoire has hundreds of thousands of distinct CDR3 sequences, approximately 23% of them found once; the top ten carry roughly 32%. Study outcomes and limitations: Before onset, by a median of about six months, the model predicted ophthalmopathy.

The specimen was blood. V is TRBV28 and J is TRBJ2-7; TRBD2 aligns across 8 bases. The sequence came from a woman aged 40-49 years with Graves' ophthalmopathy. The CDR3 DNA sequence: TGTGCCAGCACCCGTAGCGGGACCTACGAGCAGTACTTC. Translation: CASTRSGTYEQYF.